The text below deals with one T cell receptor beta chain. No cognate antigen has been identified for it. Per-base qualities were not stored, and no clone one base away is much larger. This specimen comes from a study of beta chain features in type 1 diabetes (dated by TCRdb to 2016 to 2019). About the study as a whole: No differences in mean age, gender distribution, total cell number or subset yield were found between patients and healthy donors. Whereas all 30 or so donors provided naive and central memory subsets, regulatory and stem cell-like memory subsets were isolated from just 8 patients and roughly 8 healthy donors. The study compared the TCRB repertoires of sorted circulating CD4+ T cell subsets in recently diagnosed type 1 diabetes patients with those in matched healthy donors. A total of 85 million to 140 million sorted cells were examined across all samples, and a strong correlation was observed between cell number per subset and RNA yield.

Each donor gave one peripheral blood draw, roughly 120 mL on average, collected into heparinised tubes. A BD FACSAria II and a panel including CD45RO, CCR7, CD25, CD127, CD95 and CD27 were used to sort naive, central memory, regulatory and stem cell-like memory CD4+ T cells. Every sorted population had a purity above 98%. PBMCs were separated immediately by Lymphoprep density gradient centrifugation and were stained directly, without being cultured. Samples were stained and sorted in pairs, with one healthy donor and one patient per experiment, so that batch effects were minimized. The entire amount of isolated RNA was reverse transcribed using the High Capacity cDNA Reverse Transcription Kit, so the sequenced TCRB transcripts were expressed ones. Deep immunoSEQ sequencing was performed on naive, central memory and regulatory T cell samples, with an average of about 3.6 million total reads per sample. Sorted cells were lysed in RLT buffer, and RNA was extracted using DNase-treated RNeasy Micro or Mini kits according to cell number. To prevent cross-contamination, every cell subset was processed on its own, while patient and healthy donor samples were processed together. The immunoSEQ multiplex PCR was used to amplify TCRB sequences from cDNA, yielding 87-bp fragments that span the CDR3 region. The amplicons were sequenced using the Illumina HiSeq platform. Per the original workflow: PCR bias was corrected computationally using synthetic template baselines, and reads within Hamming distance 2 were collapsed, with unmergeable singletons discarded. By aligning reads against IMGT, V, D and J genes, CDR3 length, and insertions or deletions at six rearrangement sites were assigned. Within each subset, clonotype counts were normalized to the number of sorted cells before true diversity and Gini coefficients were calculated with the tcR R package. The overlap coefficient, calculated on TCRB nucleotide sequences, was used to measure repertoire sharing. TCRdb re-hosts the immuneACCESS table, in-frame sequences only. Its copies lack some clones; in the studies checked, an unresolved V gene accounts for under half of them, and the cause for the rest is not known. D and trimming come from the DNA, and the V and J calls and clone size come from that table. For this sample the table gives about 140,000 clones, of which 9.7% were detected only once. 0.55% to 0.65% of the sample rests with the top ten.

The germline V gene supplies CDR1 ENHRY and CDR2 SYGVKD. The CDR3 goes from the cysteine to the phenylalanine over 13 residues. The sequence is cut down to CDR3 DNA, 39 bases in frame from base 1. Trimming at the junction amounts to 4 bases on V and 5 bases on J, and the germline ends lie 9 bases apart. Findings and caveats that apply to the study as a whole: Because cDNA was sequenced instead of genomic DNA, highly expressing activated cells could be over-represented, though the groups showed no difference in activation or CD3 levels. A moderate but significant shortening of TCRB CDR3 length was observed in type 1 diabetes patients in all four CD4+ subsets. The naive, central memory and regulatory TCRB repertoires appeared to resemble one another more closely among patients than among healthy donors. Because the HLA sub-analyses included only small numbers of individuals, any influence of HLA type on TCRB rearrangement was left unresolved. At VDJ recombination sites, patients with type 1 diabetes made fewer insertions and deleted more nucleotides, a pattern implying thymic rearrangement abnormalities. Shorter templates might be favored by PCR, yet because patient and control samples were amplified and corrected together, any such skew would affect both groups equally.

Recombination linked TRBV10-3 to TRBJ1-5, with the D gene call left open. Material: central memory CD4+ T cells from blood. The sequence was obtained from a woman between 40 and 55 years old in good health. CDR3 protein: CAISVSGDQPQHF. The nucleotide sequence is TGTGCCATCAGTGTTTCCGGGGATCAGCCCCAGCATTTT.